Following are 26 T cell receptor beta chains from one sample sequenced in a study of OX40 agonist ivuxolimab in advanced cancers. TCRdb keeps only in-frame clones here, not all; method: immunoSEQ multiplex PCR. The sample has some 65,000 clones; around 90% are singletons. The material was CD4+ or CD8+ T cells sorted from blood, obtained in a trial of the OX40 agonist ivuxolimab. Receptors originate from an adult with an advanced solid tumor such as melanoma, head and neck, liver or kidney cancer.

The CDR3 DNA sequence: TGCGCCAGCAGCCTCACCCCGGGACAGGGGGGCACTGAAGCTTTCTTT. It codes for CASSLTPGQGGTEAFF. The rearrangement joins TRBV4-1 to TRBJ1-1; the match to TRBD1 covers 11 bases. Per germline, CDR1 MGHRA and CDR2 YSYEKL. The junction had 8 bases not matched to a gene; V was cut back by 4 bases and J by 4 bases. The CDR3 runs to 16 residues.

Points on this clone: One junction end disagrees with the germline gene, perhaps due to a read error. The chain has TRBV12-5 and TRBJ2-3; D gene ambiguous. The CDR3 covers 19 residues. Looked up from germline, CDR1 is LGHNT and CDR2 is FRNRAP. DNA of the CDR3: TGTGCTAATGGTTTGGTATGGCAGGTAGGGCTAGAAGGCGCAGATACGCAGTATTTT. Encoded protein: CANGLVWQVGLEGADTQYF.

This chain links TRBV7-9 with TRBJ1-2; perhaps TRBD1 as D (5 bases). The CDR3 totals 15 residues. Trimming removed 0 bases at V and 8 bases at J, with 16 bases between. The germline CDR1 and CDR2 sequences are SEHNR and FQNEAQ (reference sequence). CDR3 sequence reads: CASSLAGTPGGGYTF. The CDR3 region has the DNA TGTGCCAGCAGCTTAGCCGGGACTCCGGGGGGAGGCTACACCTTC. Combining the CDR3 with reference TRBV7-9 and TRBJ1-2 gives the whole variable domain DTGVSQNPRHKITKRGQNVTFRCDPISEHNRLYWYRQTLGQGPEFLTYFQNEAQLEKSRLLSDRFSAERPKGSFSTLEIQRTEQGDSAMYLCASSLAGTPGGGYTFGSGTRLTVV.

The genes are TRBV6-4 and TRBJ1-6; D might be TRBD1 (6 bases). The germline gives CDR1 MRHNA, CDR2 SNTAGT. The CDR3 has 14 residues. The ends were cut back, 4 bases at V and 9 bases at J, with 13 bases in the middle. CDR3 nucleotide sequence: TGTGCCAGCAGTGCAGTAGGGGGATTTTCACCCCTCCACTTT. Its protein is CASSAVGGFSPLHF.

CDR3 protein: CASSFRSRGNYQETQYF. As DNA, the CDR3 is TGTGCCAGCAGCTTCCGCTCCCGGGGCAATTACCAAGAGACCCAGTACTTC. This chain joins TRBV7-2 and TRBJ2-5; D might be TRBD1 or TRBD2, each matching 5 bases. CDR3 size: 17 residues. Germline values: CDR1 SGHTA, CDR2 FQGNSA. With 3 bases removed from V and 0 bases from J, the gap between germline ends came to 17 bases. Full variable domain (outside the CDR3, taken from reference TRBV7-2 and TRBJ2-5): GAGVSQSPSNKVTEKGKDVELRCDPISGHTALYWYRQSLGQGLEFLIYFQGNSAPDKSGLPSDRFSAERTGGSVSTLTIQRTQQEDSAVYLCASSFRSRGNYQETQYFGPGTRLLVL.

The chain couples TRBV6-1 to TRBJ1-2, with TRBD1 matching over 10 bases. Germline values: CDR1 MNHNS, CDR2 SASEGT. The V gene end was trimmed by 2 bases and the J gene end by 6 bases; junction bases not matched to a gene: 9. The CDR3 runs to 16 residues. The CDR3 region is CASSEWLGQGVNGYTF. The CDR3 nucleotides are TGTGCCAGCAGTGAATGGTTAGGACAGGGGGTAAATGGCTACACCTTC.

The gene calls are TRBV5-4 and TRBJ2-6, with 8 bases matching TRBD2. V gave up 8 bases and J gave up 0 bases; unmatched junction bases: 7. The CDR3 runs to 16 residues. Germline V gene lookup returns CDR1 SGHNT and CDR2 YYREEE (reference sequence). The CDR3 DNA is TGTGCCAGTCATTCCGGGGGGGACTCTGGGGCCAACGTCCTGACTTTC. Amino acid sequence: CASHSGGDSGANVLTF.

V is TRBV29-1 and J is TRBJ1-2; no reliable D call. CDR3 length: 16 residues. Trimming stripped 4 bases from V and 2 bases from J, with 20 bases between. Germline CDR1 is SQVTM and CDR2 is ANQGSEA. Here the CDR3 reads CSVVKEAGVGNYGYTF. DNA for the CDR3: TGCAGCGTTGTTAAGGAGGCAGGTGTAGGAAACTATGGCTACACCTTC.

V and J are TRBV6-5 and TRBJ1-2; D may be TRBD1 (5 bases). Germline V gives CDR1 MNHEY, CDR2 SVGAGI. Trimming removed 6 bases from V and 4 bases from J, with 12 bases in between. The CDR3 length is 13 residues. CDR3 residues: CASRGVGGYGYTF. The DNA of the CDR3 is TGTGCCAGCAGAGGGGTCGGGGGCTATGGCTACACCTTC.

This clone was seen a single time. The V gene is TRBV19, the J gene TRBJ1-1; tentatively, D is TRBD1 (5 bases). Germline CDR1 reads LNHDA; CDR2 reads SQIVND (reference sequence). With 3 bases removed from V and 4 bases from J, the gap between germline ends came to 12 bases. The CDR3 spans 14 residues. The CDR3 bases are TGTGCCAGTAGTATGCGGGGGGTGGGCACTGAAGCTTTCTTT. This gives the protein CASSMRGVGTEAFF.

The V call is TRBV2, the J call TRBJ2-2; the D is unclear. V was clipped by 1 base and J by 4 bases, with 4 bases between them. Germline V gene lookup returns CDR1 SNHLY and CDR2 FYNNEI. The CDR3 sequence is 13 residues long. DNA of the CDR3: TGTGCCAGCAGTGAAGGTTTCACCGGGGAGCTGTTTTTT. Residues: CASSEGFTGELFF.

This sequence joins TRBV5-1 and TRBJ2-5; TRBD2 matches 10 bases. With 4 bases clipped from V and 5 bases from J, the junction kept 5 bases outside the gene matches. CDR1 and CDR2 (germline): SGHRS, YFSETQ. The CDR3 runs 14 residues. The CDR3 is CASSPGLAFETQYF. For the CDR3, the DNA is TGCGCCAGCAGCCCGGGACTAGCGTTTGAGACCCAGTACTTC.

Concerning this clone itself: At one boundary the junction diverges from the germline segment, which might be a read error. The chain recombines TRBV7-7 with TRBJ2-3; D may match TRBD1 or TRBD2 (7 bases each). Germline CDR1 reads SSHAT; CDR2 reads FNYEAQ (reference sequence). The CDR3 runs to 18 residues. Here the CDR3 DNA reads TGTGCTAGCAGCTTAGGGGCCCGACAGGGAGGGTACGCAGATACGCAGTATTTT. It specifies CASSLGARQGGYADTQYF. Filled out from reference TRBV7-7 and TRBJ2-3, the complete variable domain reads GAGVSQSPRYKVTKRGQDVTLRCDPISSHATLYWYQQALGQGPEFLTYFNYEAQPDKSGLPSDRFSAERPEGSISTLTIQRTEQRDSAMYRCASSLGARQGGYADTQYFGPGTRLTVL.

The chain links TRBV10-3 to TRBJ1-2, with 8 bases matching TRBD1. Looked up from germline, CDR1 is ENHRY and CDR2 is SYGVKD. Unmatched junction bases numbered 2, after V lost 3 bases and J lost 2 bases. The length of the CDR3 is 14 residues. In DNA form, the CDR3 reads TGTGCCATCAGTGATCAGGGGGCCAACTATGGCTACACCTTC. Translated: CAISDQGANYGYTF.

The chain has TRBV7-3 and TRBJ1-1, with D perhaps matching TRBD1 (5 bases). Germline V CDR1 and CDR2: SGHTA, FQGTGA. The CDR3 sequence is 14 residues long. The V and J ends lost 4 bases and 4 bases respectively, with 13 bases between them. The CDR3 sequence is CASSSVGGITEAFF. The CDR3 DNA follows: TGTGCCAGCAGCTCCGTCGGGGGGATCACTGAAGCTTTCTTT.

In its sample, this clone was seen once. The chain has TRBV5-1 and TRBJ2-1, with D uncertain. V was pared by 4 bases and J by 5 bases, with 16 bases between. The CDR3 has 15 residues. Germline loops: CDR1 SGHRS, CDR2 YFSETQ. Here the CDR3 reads CASSPIQGRDNEQFF. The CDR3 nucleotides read TGCGCCAGCAGCCCCATCCAAGGTAGAGACAATGAGCAGTTCTTC.

The CDR3 nucleotides read TGTGCCAGCAGCTTAGGGACAGGGGGCCGAGTAGACACTGAAGCTTTCTTT. Its translation: CASSLGTGGRVDTEAFF. This sequence joins TRBV27 and TRBJ1-1; TRBD1 matches 12 bases. The germline V gene encodes CDR1 MNHEY and CDR2 SMNVEV (reference sequence). J lost 3 bases, V lost 6 bases, and 11 bases had no gene match. The CDR3 is 17 residues long.

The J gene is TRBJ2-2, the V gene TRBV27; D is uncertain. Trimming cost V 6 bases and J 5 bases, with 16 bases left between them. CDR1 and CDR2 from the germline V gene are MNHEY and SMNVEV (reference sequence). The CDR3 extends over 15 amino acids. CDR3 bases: TGTGCCAGCAGCTACTACCCCCCCAGGACCGGGGAGCTGTTTTTT. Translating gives CASSYYPPRTGELFF.

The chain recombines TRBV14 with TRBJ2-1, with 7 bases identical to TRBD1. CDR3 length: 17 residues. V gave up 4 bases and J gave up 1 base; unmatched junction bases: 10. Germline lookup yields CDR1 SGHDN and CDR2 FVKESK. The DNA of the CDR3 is TGTGCCAGCAGCCCGATCGACAGGGTGGTGTCCTACAATGAGCAGTTCTTC. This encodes CASSPIDRVVSYNEQFF.

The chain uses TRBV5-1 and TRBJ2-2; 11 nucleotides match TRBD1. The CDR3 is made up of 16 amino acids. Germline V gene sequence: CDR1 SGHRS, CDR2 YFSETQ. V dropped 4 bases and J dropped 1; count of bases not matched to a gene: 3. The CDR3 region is CASSPDRGQNTGELFF. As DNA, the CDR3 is TGCGCCAGCAGCCCGGACAGGGGGCAGAACACCGGGGAGCTGTTTTTT.

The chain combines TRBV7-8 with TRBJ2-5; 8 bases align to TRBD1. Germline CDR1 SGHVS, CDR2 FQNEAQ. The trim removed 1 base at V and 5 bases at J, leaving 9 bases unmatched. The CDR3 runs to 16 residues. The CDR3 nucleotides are TGTGCCAGCAGCTTAGATACAGGGGGATGGGGCGAGACCCAGTACTTC. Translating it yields CASSLDTGGWGETQYF.

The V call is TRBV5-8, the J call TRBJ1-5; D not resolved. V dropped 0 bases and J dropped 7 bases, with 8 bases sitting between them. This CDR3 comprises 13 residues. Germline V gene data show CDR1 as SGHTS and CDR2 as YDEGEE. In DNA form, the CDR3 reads TGTGCCAGCAGCTTGGAAAGGAACCAGCCCCAGCATTTT. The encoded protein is CASSLERNQPQHF.

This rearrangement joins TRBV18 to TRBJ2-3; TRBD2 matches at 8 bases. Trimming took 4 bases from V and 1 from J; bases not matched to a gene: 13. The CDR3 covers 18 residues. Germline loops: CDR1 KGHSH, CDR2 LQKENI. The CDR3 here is CASSQGLGAFGGTDTQYF. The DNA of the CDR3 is TGTGCCAGCTCACAGGGACTAGGGGCGTTCGGTGGCACAGATACGCAGTATTTT.

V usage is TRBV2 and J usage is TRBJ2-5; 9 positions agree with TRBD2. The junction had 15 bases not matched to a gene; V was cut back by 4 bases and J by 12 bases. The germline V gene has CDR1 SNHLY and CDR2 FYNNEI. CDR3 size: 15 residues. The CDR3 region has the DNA TGTGCCAGCAGTGGAGAGCGGGGGGCCCGGCGCTTTAAGTACTTC. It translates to CASSGERGARRFKYF.

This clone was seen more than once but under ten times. This CDR3 is CASSPGHLQETQYF. The CDR3 DNA follows: TGTGCCAGCAGTCCGGGACACCTCCAAGAGACCCAGTACTTC. This sequence joins TRBV6-6 and TRBJ2-5; tentatively, D is TRBD1 (6 bases). The germline CDR1 and CDR2 sequences are MNHNY and SVGAGI (reference sequence). This CDR3 spans 14 amino acids. Between the trimmed V and J ends, which lost 5 bases and 1 base, there was a span of 11 bases.

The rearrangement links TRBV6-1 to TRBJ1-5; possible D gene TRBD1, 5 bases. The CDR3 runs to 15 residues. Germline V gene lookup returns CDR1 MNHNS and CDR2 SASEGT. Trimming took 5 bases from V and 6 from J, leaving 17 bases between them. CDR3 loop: CASSSRDGYVQPQHF. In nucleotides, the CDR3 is TGTGCCAGCAGTAGCCGGGACGGTTACGTTCAGCCCCAGCATTTT.